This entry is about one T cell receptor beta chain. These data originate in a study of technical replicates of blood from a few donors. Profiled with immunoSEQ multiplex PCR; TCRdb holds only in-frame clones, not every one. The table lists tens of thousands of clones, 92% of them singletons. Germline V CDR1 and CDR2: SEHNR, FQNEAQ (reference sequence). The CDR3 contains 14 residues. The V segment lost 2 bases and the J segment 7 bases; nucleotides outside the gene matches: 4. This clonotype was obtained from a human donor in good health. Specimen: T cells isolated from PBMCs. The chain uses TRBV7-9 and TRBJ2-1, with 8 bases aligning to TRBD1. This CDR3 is CASSLNRGVNEQFF. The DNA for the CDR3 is TGTGCCAGCAGCTTAAACAGGGGGGTAAATGAGCAGTTCTTC.